This T cell receptor beta chain was recorded in a study of blood T cell repertoires in COVID-19. Looking at the study overall: Sites across the United States, Italy and Spain contributed samples from acute and convalescent COVID-19. T cells, B-cell-depleted T cells, or PBMCs provided the cDNA or gDNA that served as material.

Original processing methods: Nucleated cell counts were estimated from reference gene primer amplification. TCRdb's copy holds only in-frame clones and misses some; the assay was immunoSEQ multiplex PCR. That table supplies the V and J calls and clone size; D and trimming were determined from the DNA. The data contain around 270,000 clones, about 89% of them singletons. This receptor was identified in a man aged 35 to 55 who had recovered from COVID-19. Sequencing input: peripheral blood.

In nucleotides, the CDR3 is TGTGCCAGCAGTGAACGAGAGGGAGAGACCCAGTACTTC. It encodes CASSEREGETQYF. V is TRBV2 and J is TRBJ2-5; TRBD2 might be the D (5 bases). V was clipped by 2 bases and J by 4 bases, with 8 bases between them. CDR1 is SNHLY and CDR2 is FYNNEI in the germline V gene. CDR3 length equals 13 residues. Supplemented by reference TRBV2 and TRBJ2-5, the full variable domain reads EPEVTQTPSHQVTQMGQEVILRCVPISNHLYFYWYRQILGQKVEFLVSFYNNEISEKSEIFDDQFSVERPDGSNFTLKIRSTKLEDSAMYFCASSEREGETQYFGPGTRLLVL.